Below, 21 T cell receptor beta chains from the same sample are listed, as sequenced in a study of cytomegalovirus exposure and HLA in healthy donors. The PCR employed 60 Vbeta primers together with 13 Jbeta primers. The data were produced by immunoSEQ multiplex PCR, yet TCRdb's version contains in-frame clones alone and is incomplete. Among about 160,000 clones, roughly 85% were seen once, and the ten largest hold about 2.2%. Input material: PBMCs. These receptors were collected from a man aged 40-49 years in good health and CMV-seronegative.

As concerns this clone: Mismatch with germline at one junction end may stem from a read error. This sequence joins TRBV7-9 and TRBJ2-5; D perhaps matches TRBD2 (8 bases). CDR1 SEHNR and CDR2 FQNEAQ come from the germline V gene (reference sequence). The CDR3 totals 19 residues. CDR3 sequence reads: CSSSLRGGQLRMEPETQYF. The CDR3 bases are TGTTCCAGCAGCTTACGGGGGGGACAGCTGAGAATGGAACCGGAGACCCAGTACTTC.

This clone showed up just once. V gene TRBV13 combines with J gene TRBJ2-2; 10 nucleotides align to TRBD2. CDR3 length: 15 residues. The V and J ends lost 6 bases and 5 bases, in that order; junction bases with no gene match: 6. The V gene's germline CDR1 is PRHDT and CDR2 FYEKMQ (reference sequence). DNA of the CDR3: TGTGCCAGCAGAGCGGGAGGGCCTGTGACCGGGGAGCTGTTTTTT. Its protein product is CASRAGGPVTGELFF.

The V call is TRBV6-5, the J call TRBJ2-7, with 10 bases matching TRBD2. With V trimmed by 2 bases and J by 3 bases, 7 bases remained unmatched. Germline CDR1 is MNHEY and CDR2 is SVGAGI. The CDR3 loop spans 16 amino acids. The CDR3 DNA follows: TGTGCCAGCAGTTACGGGGTCAGGACTAGCGGCTACGAGCAGTACTTC. This encodes CASSYGVRTSGYEQYF.

The chain combines TRBV15 with TRBJ2-7, with a tentative D call TRBD2 (6 bases). V lost 0 bases to trimming and J lost 1 base, with 16 bases between them. This CDR3 is 17 amino acids long. Germline CDR1 LNHNV, CDR2 YYDKDF (reference sequence). As DNA, the CDR3 is TGTGCCACCAGCAGAGATCGCGTGGTCGGGAGTTCCTACGAGCAGTACTTC. This sequence encodes CATSRDRVVGSSYEQYF.

The J gene is TRBJ2-1, the V gene TRBV27, with D perhaps TRBD2 (5 bases). CDR3 length: 15 residues. With 7 bases removed from V and 7 bases from J, the gap between germline ends came to 20 bases. Germline assignment: CDR1 MNHEY and CDR2 SMNVEV (reference sequence). The CDR3 sequence: CASTKGVITRNEQFF. The CDR3 nucleotides read TGTGCCAGCACCAAGGGAGTCATCACGAGGAATGAGCAGTTCTTC.

The chain uses TRBV5-1 and TRBJ2-1; TRBD1 agrees at 8 bases. CDR3 size: 16 residues. Germline V gene lookup returns CDR1 SGHRS and CDR2 YFSETQ. With 2 bases clipped from V and 7 bases from J, the junction kept 11 bases outside the gene matches. The CDR3 DNA reads TGCGCCAGCAGCTTAGAGCCCCGGACAGGGAGGAATGAGCAGTTCTTC. Translation: CASSLEPRTGRNEQFF.

This clone has more than one count but fewer than ten. The genes are TRBV5-1 and TRBJ2-1; D unresolved. This CDR3 spans 12 amino acids. Trimming removed 4 bases at V and 7 bases at J, with 9 bases between. CDR1 and CDR2 (germline): SGHRS, YFSETQ. CDR3 in DNA: TGCGCCAGCAGCCCGGCCGGGAATGAGCAGTTCTTC. Its protein product is CASSPAGNEQFF.

In regard to this clone: The junction and the germline gene differ at one end; a read error may be behind it. J is TRBJ2-4 and V is TRBV29-1, with D uncertain. This CDR3 has 13 amino acids. Germline V gives CDR1 SQVTM, CDR2 ANQGSEA. The CDR3 DNA sequence: TGCAGCGTTGAAGATGAACTGCTAAACAGTCAGTACTTC. As protein: CSVEDELLNSQYF.

The J gene is TRBJ2-5, the V gene TRBV27, with TRBD2 matching 14 bases. After removal of 6 bases from V and 1 base from J, the junction contained 10 bases not matched to a gene. The CDR3 totals 18 residues. Germline CDR1 and CDR2: MNHEY and SMNVEV (reference sequence). CDR3 residues: CASSSGTSGRRGQETQYF. CDR3 coding DNA: TGTGCCAGCAGCTCCGGGACTAGCGGGAGAAGGGGCCAAGAGACCCAGTACTTC.

V is TRBV6-5 and J is TRBJ1-2; the match to TRBD1 covers 7 bases. Germline-derived CDR1 and CDR2 are MNHEY and SVGAGI. J gave up 6 bases and V 0 bases, and 4 bases lay outside the gene matches. There are 14 residues in the CDR3. This CDR3 is CASSYSNQGDGYTF. The DNA for the CDR3 is TGTGCCAGCAGTTACTCGAACCAGGGGGATGGCTACACCTTC.

This clone occurred a few times. The gene calls are TRBV20-1 and TRBJ2-7, with no clear D. Trimming took 5 bases from V and 3 from J, leaving 8 bases between them. CDR1 is DFQATT, CDR2 SNEGSKA, per germline (reference sequence). This CDR3 comprises 11 residues. The CDR3 region is CSAVLSYEQYF. CDR3 in DNA: TGCAGTGCTGTACTTAGCTACGAGCAGTACTTC.

The chain joins TRBV7-9 to TRBJ2-3, with 7 bases matching TRBD2. The CDR3 spans 13 residues. Germline V gene sequence: CDR1 SEHNR, CDR2 FQNEAQ (reference sequence). The J segment lost 11 bases and the V segment lost 5 bases, leaving 10 bases of the junction unmatched. CDR3 DNA sequence: TGTGCCAGCAGCCAATCGGGGAGGGCCGGGCAGTATTTT. Its translation: CASSQSGRAGQYF.

The chain recombines TRBV6-8 with TRBJ2-5; TRBD1 is a possible D gene (5 bases). Trimming removed 5 bases at V and 2 bases at J, with 15 bases between. The CDR3 is 15 residues long. From germline, CDR1 is MNHGY and CDR2 SAAAGT. The CDR3 loop reads CASSGHRSFQETQYF. The CDR3 region has the DNA TGTGCCAGCAGTGGACACCGGAGCTTTCAAGAGACCCAGTACTTC.

CDR3 in DNA: TGTGCCAGCAGCTCACCTAGCGCGTCCTACGAGCAGTACTTC. Translated: CASSSPSASYEQYF. The chain uses TRBV28 and TRBJ2-7, with D tentatively TRBD2 (6 bases). Deletions cut 6 bases from V and 1 base from J, with 13 bases between. Germline CDR1 is MDHEN and CDR2 is SYDVKM. CDR3 length: 14 amino acids.

The rearrangement links TRBV4-2 to TRBJ1-6, with a weak D call TRBD1 (6 bases). Trimming cost V 0 bases and J 10 bases, with 13 bases left between them. Germline assignment: CDR1 LGHNA and CDR2 YNFKEQ. The CDR3 is 15 amino acids. The CDR3 here is CASSQDSDRRSPLHF. In nucleotides, the CDR3 is TGTGCCAGCAGCCAAGATTCCGACAGGCGGTCACCCCTCCACTTT.

Only a few counts were recorded for this clone. This chain uses TRBV7-6 with TRBJ2-5; 8 bases align to TRBD1. Unmatched junction bases numbered 7, after V lost 0 bases and J lost 4 bases. Germline V gene lookup returns CDR1 SGHVS and CDR2 FNYEAQ. The length of the CDR3 is 16 residues. CDR3 residues: CASSLAGRTGRETQYF. CDR3 in DNA: TGTGCCAGCAGCTTAGCGGGGCGGACAGGGCGAGAGACCCAGTACTTC.

The V call is TRBV5-4, the J call TRBJ1-2; D not certain. V dropped 0 bases and J dropped 1 base, with 7 bases sitting between them. This CDR3 region has 14 residues. Germline loops: CDR1 SGHNT, CDR2 YYREEE (reference sequence). The CDR3 sequence: CASSLGPFNYGYTF. The CDR3 nucleotides are TGTGCCAGCAGCTTGGGGCCGTTTAACTATGGCTACACCTTC.

This chain connects TRBV7-6 to TRBJ2-1; D gene unclear. Trimming cost V 1 base and J 3 bases, with 13 bases left between them. This CDR3 comprises 16 residues. Germline values: CDR1 SGHVS, CDR2 FNYEAQ. The CDR3: CASSLGLPSHYNEQFF. CDR3 DNA sequence: TGTGCCAGCAGCTTAGGACTCCCTTCCCACTACAATGAGCAGTTCTTC.

CDR3 protein: CASSLGLGTGSVEQYF. CDR3 coding DNA: TGTGCCAGCAGCTTAGGCCTTGGGACAGGGTCCGTCGAGCAGTACTTC. The rearrangement uses TRBV13 and TRBJ2-7; 9 nucleotides agree with TRBD1. The CDR3 sequence is 16 residues long. CDR1 is PRHDT and CDR2 is FYEKMQ in the germline V gene (reference sequence). After removal of 0 bases from V and 6 bases from J, the junction contained 9 bases not matched to a gene.

The chain links TRBV6-5 to TRBJ2-3, with TRBD2 matching 7 bases. The CDR3 has 13 amino acids. Trimming cost V 10 bases and J 4 bases; bases outside gene matches: 8. The V gene's germline CDR1 is MNHEY and CDR2 SVGAGI. The CDR3 nucleotides are TGTGCCATAAAGGCTAGCGGTGCAGATACGCAGTATTTT. It yields the protein CAIKASGADTQYF.

This chain joins TRBV7-2 and TRBJ1-3; no clear D gene. Trimming cost V 0 bases and J 5 bases, with 14 bases left between them. Germline CDR1 is SGHTA and CDR2 is FQGNSA. The CDR3 extends over 16 amino acids. CDR3 DNA: TGTGCCAGCAGCTTAGCGAGAAATGGTCTGAGAAACACCATATATTTT. Translation gives CASSLARNGLRNTIYF.